This T cell receptor beta chain was identified during a study of T-cell memory formation after mild COVID-19. V lost 6 bases to trimming and J lost 8 bases; unmatched junction nucleotides: 10. Germline V gene sequence: CDR1 SGHVS, CDR2 FNYEAQ. CDR3 length: 16 amino acids. In this sample, this clonotype turned up a few times. MiXCR, applied by TCRdb to the 5' RACE reads, yields one record per CDR3 protein. The table shows about 140,000 distinct CDR3 sequences, with 14% occurring only once. The chain is built from TRBV7-6 and TRBJ2-1; 13 bases are shared with TRBD2. The TCR sequence derives from an adult woman who had mild COVID-19 (a few samples of this study predate the infection). Cell type and time point are not known. Sequencing was performed on PBMCs or a T cell subset sorted from them (not recorded which). This chain's CDR3 is CASSSPGLAGRDEQFF. CDR3 nucleotide sequence: TGTGCCAGCAGTTCTCCGGGACTAGCGGGAAGGGATGAGCAGTTCTTC.